This TCR beta chain was observed in a study of blood T cell repertoires in COVID-19. Study-level information: Italy, Spain and the United States were the sources of the convalescent and acute COVID-19 samples. Nucleic acid was either cDNA or gDNA, and it came from T cells, B-cell-depleted T cells, or PBMCs.

The CDR3 totals 14 residues. Trimming removed 3 bases from V and 2 bases from J; junction bases left unmatched: 0. The germline CDR1 and CDR2 sequences are LNHDA and SQIVND (reference sequence). Per the authors' pipeline: Nucleated cell counts were estimated from reference gene primer amplification. Generated by immunoSEQ multiplex PCR, the TCRdb table keeps only in-frame clones and is missing some. For V, J and clone size, that table is used; D and trimming come from the DNA. The top ten clones hold around 1.5% of a sample with over 300,000 clones, around 88% of them seen once. This chain links TRBV19 with TRBJ2-7; 11 bases fit TRBD2. This clonotype was obtained from a woman in her forties or fifties with acute or convalescent COVID-19. The specimen sequenced was peripheral blood. DNA for the CDR3: TGTGCCAGTAGTATGGGACTAGCGGCCTACGAGCAGTACTTC. It translates to CASSMGLAAYEQYF.